This T cell receptor beta chain is drawn from a study of patients and donors after allogeneic stem cell transplantation (dated by TCRdb to the early 2020s). The library was obtained by RT-PCR. The data were produced on a NextSeq 550. In-frame beta chains were kept once TCRdb had trimmed the public reads at Q25 with fastp and called clones with MiXCR. Every entry covers one CDR3 protein and lists the most common genes and DNA from its rows. In this sample the table shows approximately 410,000 distinct CDR3 sequences, under 20% of which occur a single time. Roughly 7% of the sample is held by the ten biggest clonotypes. As to this clonotype: Its antigen target is currently unknown. Base qualities are not at hand, and no much larger clone is one base apart.

Ends trimmed: V by 3 bases, J by 3 bases; bases unmatched to a gene: 16. The germline V gene sets CDR1 to SGHRS and CDR2 to YFSETQ. The CDR3, cysteine through phenylalanine, is 18 amino acids long. The retained sequence is limited to the CDR3, 54 bases, with the frame set at the first base. The rearrangement joined TRBV5-1 to TRBJ2-7, and 9 junction bases match TRBD2. The origin of this receptor is a human donor who was either an allogeneic HSCT recipient or a stem cell or donor lymphocyte infusion donor (not recorded which). It is not recorded whose cells these are; they may come from a transplant donor. Sequenced input: blood, either unsorted or a sorted T cell fraction (not recorded which). For the CDR3, the sequence is CASSSGPRGLANDYEQYF. The DNA sequence is TGCGCCAGCAGCTCCGGTCCGCGAGGACTAGCGAACGACTACGAGCAGTACTTC.